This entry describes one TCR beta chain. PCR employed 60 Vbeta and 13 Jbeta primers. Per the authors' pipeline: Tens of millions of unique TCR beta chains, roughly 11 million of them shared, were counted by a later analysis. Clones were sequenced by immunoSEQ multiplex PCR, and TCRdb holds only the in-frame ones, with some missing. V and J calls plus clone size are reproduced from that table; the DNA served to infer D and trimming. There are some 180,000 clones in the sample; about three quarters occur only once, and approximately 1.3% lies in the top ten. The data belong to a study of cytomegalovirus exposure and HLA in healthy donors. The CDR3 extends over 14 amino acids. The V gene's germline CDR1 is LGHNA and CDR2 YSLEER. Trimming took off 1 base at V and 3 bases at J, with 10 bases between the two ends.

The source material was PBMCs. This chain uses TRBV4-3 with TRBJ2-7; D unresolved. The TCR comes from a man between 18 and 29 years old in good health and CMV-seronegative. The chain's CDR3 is CASSQGLEFYEQYF. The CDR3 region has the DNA TGCGCCAGCAGCCAAGGCCTGGAGTTCTACGAGCAGTACTTC.